The clone carrying this T cell receptor (beta chain) was detected a few times. Its antigen is unidentified. After removal of 5 bases from V and 6 bases from J, the junction contained 10 bases not matched to a gene. Germline lookup yields CDR1 MDHEN and CDR2 SYDVKM. The CDR3 covers 15 residues. PCR amplification relied on 60 Vbeta primers (plus 13 Jbeta primers). Sequencing was performed with immunoSEQ multiplex PCR; in TCRdb, only in-frame clones are kept and a portion is missing. The repertoire consists of about 190,000 clones, with around 80% occurring once and the leading ten covering less than 7%. The data were obtained in a study of cytomegalovirus exposure and HLA in healthy donors. Study-level findings and limits: The majority of TCR sequences were rare, yet some public TCRs appeared in many donors.

Sequenced sample: PBMCs. This chain links TRBV28 with TRBJ1-5, with 7 nucleotides matching TRBD1. This receptor was identified in a man aged 40-49 years in good health and CMV-seropositive. This CDR3 is CASSTTKGAVQPQHF. The CDR3 coding sequence is TGTGCCAGCAGTACGACCAAGGGGGCGGTTCAGCCCCAGCATTTT.